Each of the 16 T cell receptor beta chains below was sequenced from the same sample in a study of T cells after yellow fever vaccination. TCRdb re-derived calls from the 5' RACE reads in MiXCR, one entry per CDR3 protein. The sample lists about 50,000 distinct CDR3 sequences; less than 9% were seen once. The sample in question was CD8+ T cells sorted from PBMCs, obtained less than 16 days after the first yellow fever vaccination. These receptors all stem from a man aged 18 to 35 who received the YFV17D yellow fever vaccine.

Ten or more counts support this clonotype. This chain connects TRBV29-1 to TRBJ2-3; possible D gene TRBD2, 5 bases. The germline V and J ends were trimmed by 3 bases and 4 bases, with 20 bases remaining between them. Per germline, CDR1 SQVTM and CDR2 ANQGSEA. This CDR3 spans 16 amino acids. CDR3 in amino acids: CSVEDWSNLAADTQYF. The CDR3 DNA reads TGCAGCGTTGAGGATTGGAGTAACCTAGCCGCAGATACGCAGTATTTT.

This clonotype was recorded at least ten times. The rearrangement joins TRBV7-6 to TRBJ2-3; D gene unclear. Per germline, CDR1 SGHVS and CDR2 FNYEAQ. V lost 1 base and J lost 2, with 4 bases in between. The CDR3 totals 13 residues. CDR3 sequence: CASSLVVTDTQYF. The CDR3 DNA follows: TGTGCCAGCAGCTTAGTTGTCACAGATACGCAGTATTTT.

The sample holds many counts of this clonotype. The V and J genes are TRBV7-8 and TRBJ2-3; no reliable D call. The V gene's germline CDR1 is SGHVS and CDR2 FQNEAQ. With 5 bases removed from V and 0 bases from J, the gap between germline ends came to 12 bases. The CDR3 has 15 amino acids. The CDR3 is CASSEAYRSTDTQYF. Written as DNA, the CDR3 is TGTGCCAGCAGCGAAGCGTACCGTAGCACAGATACGCAGTATTTT.

This clonotype was counted at least ten times. The chain employs TRBV27 and TRBJ2-7, with D tentatively TRBD1 (5 bases). The V end lost 6 bases, the J end lost 7 bases, and 22 bases lay between the germline ends. CDR1 MNHEY and CDR2 SMNVEV come from the germline V gene (reference sequence). The length of the CDR3 is 15 residues. CDR3: CASSSKAGSLEEQYF. DNA for the CDR3: TGTGCCAGCAGCTCTAAGGCAGGGTCTCTGGAAGAGCAGTACTTC.

This clonotype was recorded many times. V is TRBV11-3 and J is TRBJ2-5, with 11 positions matching TRBD2. The V segment lost 5 bases and the J segment 1 base; nucleotides outside the gene matches: 6. The germline gives CDR1 SGHNT, CDR2 YENEEA. This CDR3 contains 16 residues. DNA of the CDR3: TGTGCCAGCAGCCGCCACGGGACTAGCGGCCAAGAGACCCAGTACTTC. The encoded protein is CASSRHGTSGQETQYF. Full variable domain (remainder filled in from reference TRBV11-3 and TRBJ2-5): EAGVVQSPRYKIIEKKQPVAFWCNPISGHNTLYWYLQNLGQGPELLIRYENEEAVDDSQLPKDRFSAERLKGVDSTLKIQPAELGDSAVYLCASSRHGTSGQETQYFGPGTRLLVL.

This clonotype was counted ten times or more. The CDR3 nucleotides are TGTGCCAGCAGCTCGAGCGGGGGGGAATACGAGCAGTACTTC. The encoded protein is CASSSSGGEYEQYF. V gene TRBV13 combines with J gene TRBJ2-7, with TRBD2 identical over 10 bases. The CDR3 spans 14 residues. Looked up from germline, CDR1 is PRHDT and CDR2 is FYEKMQ (reference sequence). Losses at the gene ends were 4 bases for V and 4 bases for J; bases not matched to a gene: 4.

J is TRBJ2-5 and V is TRBV5-1; perhaps D is TRBD1 or TRBD2 (6 bases each). CDR1 SGHRS and CDR2 YFSETQ come from the germline V gene. Trimming stripped 4 bases from V and 5 bases from J, with 15 bases between. The CDR3 totals 14 residues. CDR3 loop: CASSPLGGAETQYF. CDR3 sequence (DNA): TGCGCCAGCAGCCCGTTGGGGGGCGCGGAGACCCAGTACTTC.

This clonotype was observed many times. V usage is TRBV12-3 or TRBV12-4 and J usage is TRBJ2-1, with D perhaps TRBD2 (7 bases). Trimming took off 5 bases at V and 0 bases at J, with 14 bases between the two ends. This CDR3 has 16 residues. This CDR3 reads CASSTLRGASYNEQFF. CDR3 DNA sequence: TGTGCCAGCAGTACCCTTCGGGGGGCCTCCTACAATGAGCAGTTCTTC.

This clonotype has ten or more counts. The CDR3, as DNA: TGTGCCAGCAGTCCTACCGTAGCGGGGGGCCAAGAGACCCAGTACTTC. Translating it yields CASSPTVAGGQETQYF. The chain links TRBV27 to TRBJ2-5; TRBD2 matches 10 bases. V lost 5 bases to trimming and J lost 1 base; unmatched junction nucleotides: 7. Germline V gene sequence: CDR1 MNHEY, CDR2 SMNVEV (reference sequence). This CDR3 is built from 16 residues.

This clonotype was detected ten times or more. The V call is TRBV20-1, the J call TRBJ1-4, with TRBD1 as a possible D gene (5 bases). Trimming stripped 6 bases from V and 0 bases from J, with 11 bases between. Germline V CDR1 and CDR2: DFQATT, SNEGSKA (reference sequence). The CDR3 totals 14 residues. CDR3 sequence (DNA): TGCAGTGCGACAGCGTGGTCAACTAATGAAAAACTGTTTTTT. Protein sequence: CSATAWSTNEKLFF.

This clonotype was counted at least ten times. This chain uses TRBV2 with TRBJ1-2, with D perhaps TRBD1 (6 bases). The CDR3 loop spans 14 amino acids. Germline V CDR1 and CDR2: SNHLY, FYNNEI. V was shortened by 3 bases and J by 4 bases, with 12 bases between the two germline ends. The DNA of the CDR3 is TGTGCCAGCAGTGAGGAACAGGGAGGCTATGGCTACACCTTC. Amino acids: CASSEEQGGYGYTF.

The V and J genes are TRBV19 and TRBJ2-7, with 7 bases aligning to TRBD1. Germline V gene lookup returns CDR1 LNHDA and CDR2 SQIVND (reference sequence). V was pared by 6 bases and J by 1 base, with 6 bases of the junction left unmatched. The CDR3 totals 14 residues. The CDR3, as DNA: TGTGCCAGTAGCTGGAAGGGGGCGTCCTACGAGCAGTACTTC. It translates to CASSWKGASYEQYF. The variable domain in full, completed from reference TRBV19 and TRBJ2-7, reads DGGITQSPKYLFRKEGQNVTLSCEQNLNHDAMYWYRQDPGQGLRLIYYSQIVNDFQKGDIAEGYSVSREKKESFPLTVTSAQKNPTAFYLCASSWKGASYEQYFGPGTRLTVT.

Ten or more counts support this clonotype. V usage is TRBV20-1 and J usage is TRBJ1-1; a possible D gene is TRBD1 (5 bases). V lost 1 base and J lost 4, with 10 bases in between. Germline assignment: CDR1 DFQATT and CDR2 SNEGSKA (reference sequence). This CDR3 is built from 13 residues. The CDR3 here is CSARAGGTTEAFF. CDR3 in DNA: TGCAGTGCTAGAGCGGGGGGGACCACTGAAGCTTTCTTT.

This clonotype was counted ten times or more. The chain links TRBV7-2 to TRBJ2-7, with D possibly TRBD1 on 6 matching bases. This CDR3 contains 14 residues. The V end lost 5 bases, the J end lost 2 bases, and 13 bases lay between the germline ends. Germline V gene lookup returns CDR1 SGHTA and CDR2 FQGNSA. The DNA of the CDR3 is TGTGCCAGCAGCCGACCCGGGACAACCTACGAGCAGTACTTC. The encoded protein is CASSRPGTTYEQYF.

This clonotype has ten or more counts. The chain carries TRBV5-6 and TRBJ2-5; a possible D gene is TRBD1 (5 bases). This CDR3 spans 15 amino acids. The V gene lost 3 bases and the J gene lost 3 bases, with 15 bases spanning the gap. In germline, CDR1 is SGHDT, CDR2 YYEEEE. The chain's CDR3 is CASSSTNWGEETQYF. As DNA, the CDR3 is TGTGCCAGCAGCTCAACCAACTGGGGCGAAGAGACCCAGTACTTC.

This clonotype was picked up many times. The chain is built from TRBV3-1 and TRBJ2-1; tentative D call: TRBD2 (6 bases). This CDR3 has 15 amino acids. The germline gives CDR1 LGHDT, CDR2 YNNKEL (reference sequence). Trimming removed 1 base from V and 12 bases from J, with 19 bases in between. The CDR3 reads CASSQARDPSRGQFF. The DNA of the CDR3 is TGTGCCAGCAGCCAAGCGCGGGATCCGAGTCGGGGGCAGTTCTTC.